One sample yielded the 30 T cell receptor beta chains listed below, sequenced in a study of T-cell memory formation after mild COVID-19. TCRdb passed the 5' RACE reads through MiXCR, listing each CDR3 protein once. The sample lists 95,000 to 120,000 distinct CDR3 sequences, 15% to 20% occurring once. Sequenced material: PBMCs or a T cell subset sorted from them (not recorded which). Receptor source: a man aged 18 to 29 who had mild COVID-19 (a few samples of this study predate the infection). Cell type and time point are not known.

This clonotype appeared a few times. The CDR3 DNA reads as TGCGCCAGCAGCTCAACAGGGTCTACTGGAAACACCATATATTTT. Amino acids: CASSSTGSTGNTIYF. This chain joins TRBV5-1 and TRBJ1-3; a weak D match, TRBD1 (6 bases). The germline V gene has CDR1 SGHRS and CDR2 YFSETQ. CDR3 length: 15 amino acids. Trimming removed 3 bases at V and 2 bases at J, with 12 bases between.

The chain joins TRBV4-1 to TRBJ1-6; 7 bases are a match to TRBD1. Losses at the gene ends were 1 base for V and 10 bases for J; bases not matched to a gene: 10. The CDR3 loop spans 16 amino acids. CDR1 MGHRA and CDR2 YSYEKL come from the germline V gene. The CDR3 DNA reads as TGCGCCAGCAGCCAAGGGAACGACAGGGCGAGCTCACCCCTCCACTTT. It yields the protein CASSQGNDRASSPLHF.

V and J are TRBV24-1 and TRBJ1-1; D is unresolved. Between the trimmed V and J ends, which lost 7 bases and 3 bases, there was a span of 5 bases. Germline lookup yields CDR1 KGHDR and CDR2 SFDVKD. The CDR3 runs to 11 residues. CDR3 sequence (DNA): TGTGCCACCAGCCCCGACACTGAAGCTTTCTTT. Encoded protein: CATSPDTEAFF.

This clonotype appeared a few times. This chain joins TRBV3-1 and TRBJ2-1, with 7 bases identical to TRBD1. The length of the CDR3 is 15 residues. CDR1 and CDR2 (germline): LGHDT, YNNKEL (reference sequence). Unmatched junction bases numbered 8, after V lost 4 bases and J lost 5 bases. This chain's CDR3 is CASSPGTAPDNEQFF. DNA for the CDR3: TGTGCCAGCAGCCCCGGGACAGCACCCGACAATGAGCAGTTCTTC.

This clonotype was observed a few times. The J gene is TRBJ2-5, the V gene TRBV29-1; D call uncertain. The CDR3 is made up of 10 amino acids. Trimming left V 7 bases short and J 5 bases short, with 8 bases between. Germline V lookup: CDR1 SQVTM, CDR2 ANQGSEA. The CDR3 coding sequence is TGCAGCGCCAAAAGGGAGACCCAGTACTTC. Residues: CSAKRETQYF. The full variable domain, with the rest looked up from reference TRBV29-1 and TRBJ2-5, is SAVISQKPSRDICQRGTSLTIQCQVDSQVTMMFWYRQQPGQSLTLIATANQGSEATYESGFVIDKFPISRPNLTFSTLTVSNMSPEDSSIYLCSAKRETQYFGPGTRLLVL.

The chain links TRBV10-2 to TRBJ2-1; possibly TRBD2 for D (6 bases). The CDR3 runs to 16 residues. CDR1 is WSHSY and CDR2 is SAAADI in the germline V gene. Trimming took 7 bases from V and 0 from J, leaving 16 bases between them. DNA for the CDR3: TGCGCCAGCATGACCGGGACTCCCGACTCCTACAATGAGCAGTTCTTC. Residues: CASMTGTPDSYNEQFF.

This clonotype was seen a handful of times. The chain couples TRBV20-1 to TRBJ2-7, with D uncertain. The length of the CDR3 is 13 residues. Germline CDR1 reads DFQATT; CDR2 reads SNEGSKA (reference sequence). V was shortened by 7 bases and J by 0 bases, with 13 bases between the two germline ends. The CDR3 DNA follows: TGCAGTGGACGACACCCCAGCTCCTACGAGCAGTACGTC. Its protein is CSGRHPSSYEQYV.

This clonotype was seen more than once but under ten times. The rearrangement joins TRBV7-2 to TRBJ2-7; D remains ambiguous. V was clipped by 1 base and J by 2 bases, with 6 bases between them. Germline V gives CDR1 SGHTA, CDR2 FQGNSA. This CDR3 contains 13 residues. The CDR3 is CASSLGAPYEQYV. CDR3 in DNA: TGTGCCAGCAGCTTAGGGGCCCCCTACGAGCAGTACGTC.

In DNA form, the CDR3 reads TGTGCCAGCAACTATCTAGAGCATGAGCAGTTCTTC. Translation gives CASNYLEHEQFF. The chain couples TRBV28 to TRBJ2-1; D remains unclear. The CDR3 sequence is 12 residues long. Trimming left V 7 bases short and J 8 bases short, with 12 bases between. The V gene's germline CDR1 is MDHEN and CDR2 SYDVKM.

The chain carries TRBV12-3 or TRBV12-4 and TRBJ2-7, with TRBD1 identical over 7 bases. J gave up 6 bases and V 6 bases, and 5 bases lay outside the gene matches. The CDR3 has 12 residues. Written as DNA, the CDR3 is TGTGCCAGCAGCAACACAGGGGCCGAGCAGTACTTC. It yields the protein CASSNTGAEQYF.

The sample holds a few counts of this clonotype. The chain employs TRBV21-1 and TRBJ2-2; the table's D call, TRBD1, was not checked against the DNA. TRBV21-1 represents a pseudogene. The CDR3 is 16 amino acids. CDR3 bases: TGTGCCAGCAGCAAGTGGGACACAACGAACACCGGGGAGCTGTTTTTT. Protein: CASSKWDTTNTGELFF.

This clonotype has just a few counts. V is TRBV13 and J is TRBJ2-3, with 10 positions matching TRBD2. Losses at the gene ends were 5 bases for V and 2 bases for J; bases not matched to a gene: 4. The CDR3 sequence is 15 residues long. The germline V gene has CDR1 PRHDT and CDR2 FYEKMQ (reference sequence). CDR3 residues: CASSDGTSDTDTQYF. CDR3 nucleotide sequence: TGTGCCAGCAGCGACGGGACTAGCGACACAGATACGCAGTATTTT.

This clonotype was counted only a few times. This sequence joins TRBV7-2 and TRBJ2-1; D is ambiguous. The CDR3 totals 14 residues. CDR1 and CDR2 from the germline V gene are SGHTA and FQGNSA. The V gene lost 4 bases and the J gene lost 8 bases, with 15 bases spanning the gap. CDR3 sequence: CASSSPPRRHEQFF. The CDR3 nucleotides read TGTGCCAGCAGCTCTCCCCCGCGCCGGCATGAGCAGTTCTTC.

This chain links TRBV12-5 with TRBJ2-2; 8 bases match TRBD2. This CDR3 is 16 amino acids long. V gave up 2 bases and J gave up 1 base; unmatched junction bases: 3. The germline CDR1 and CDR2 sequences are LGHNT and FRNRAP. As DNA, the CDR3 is TGTGCTAGTGGTTTGAGACTAGCGCGGAACACCGGGGAGCTGTTTTTT. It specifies CASGLRLARNTGELFF.

The CDR3 loop is CSAPDLMGQASYEQYF. In DNA form, the CDR3 reads TGCAGTGCCCCGGATCTGATGGGACAGGCCTCCTACGAGCAGTACTTC. This rearrangement joins TRBV20-1 to TRBJ2-7, with 8 bases that match TRBD1. After removal of 6 bases from V and 0 bases from J, the junction contained 13 bases not matched to a gene. CDR1 and CDR2 (germline): DFQATT, SNEGSKA (reference sequence). CDR3 length: 16 residues.

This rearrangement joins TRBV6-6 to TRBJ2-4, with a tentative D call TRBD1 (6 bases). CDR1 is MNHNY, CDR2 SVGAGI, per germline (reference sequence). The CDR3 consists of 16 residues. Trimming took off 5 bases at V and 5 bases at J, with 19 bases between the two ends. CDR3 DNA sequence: TGTGCCAGCAGTCCGCGACTCACAGGGAGAGAAAACATTCAGTACTTC. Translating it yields CASSPRLTGRENIQYF.

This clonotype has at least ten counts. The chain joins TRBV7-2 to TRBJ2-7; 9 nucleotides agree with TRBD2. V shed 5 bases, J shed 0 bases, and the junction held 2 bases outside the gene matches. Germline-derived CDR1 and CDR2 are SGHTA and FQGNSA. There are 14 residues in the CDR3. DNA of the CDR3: TGTGCCAGCAGCCAACTAGCGGGCTCCTACGAGCAGTACTTC. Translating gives CASSQLAGSYEQYF.

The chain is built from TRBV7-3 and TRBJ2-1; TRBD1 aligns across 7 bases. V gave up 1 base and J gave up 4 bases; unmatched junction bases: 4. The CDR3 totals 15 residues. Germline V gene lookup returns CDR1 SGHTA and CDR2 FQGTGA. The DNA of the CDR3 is TGTGCCAGCAGCTTAAACGGACAGGAGTACAATGAGCAGTTCTTC. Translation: CASSLNGQEYNEQFF.

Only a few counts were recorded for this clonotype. The CDR3 DNA is TGTGCCATCAGGGGGACGGAACAAGAGACCCAGTACTTC. This gives the protein CAIRGTEQETQYF. V and J are TRBV10-3 and TRBJ2-5; D tentatively reads TRBD1 or TRBD2 (5 bases each). V was shortened by 6 bases and J by 2 bases, with 10 bases between the two germline ends. The CDR3 extends over 13 amino acids. The germline V gene has CDR1 ENHRY and CDR2 SYGVKD.

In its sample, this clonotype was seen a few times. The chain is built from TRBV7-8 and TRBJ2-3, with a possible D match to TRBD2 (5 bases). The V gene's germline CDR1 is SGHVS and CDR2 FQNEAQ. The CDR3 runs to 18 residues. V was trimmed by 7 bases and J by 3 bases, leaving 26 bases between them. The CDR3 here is CASTPSRGLEVMTDTQYF. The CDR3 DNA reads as TGTGCCAGCACCCCAAGCCGGGGTTTGGAGGTTATGACAGATACGCAGTATTTT.

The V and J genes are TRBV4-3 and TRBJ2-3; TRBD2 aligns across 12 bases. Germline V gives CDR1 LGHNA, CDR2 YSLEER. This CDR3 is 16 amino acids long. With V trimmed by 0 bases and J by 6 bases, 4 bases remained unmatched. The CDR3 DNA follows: TGCGCCAGCAGCCAAGATCCGCTAGCGGGGGGGGATACGCAGTATTTT. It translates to CASSQDPLAGGDTQYF.

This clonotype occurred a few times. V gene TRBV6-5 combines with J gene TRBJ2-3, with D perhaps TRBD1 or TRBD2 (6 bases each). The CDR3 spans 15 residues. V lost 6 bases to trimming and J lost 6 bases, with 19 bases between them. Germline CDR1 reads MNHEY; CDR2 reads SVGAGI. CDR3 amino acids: CASSPPGALGDTQYF. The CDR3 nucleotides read TGTGCCAGCAGCCCCCCGGGGGCCCTCGGGGATACGCAGTATTTT.

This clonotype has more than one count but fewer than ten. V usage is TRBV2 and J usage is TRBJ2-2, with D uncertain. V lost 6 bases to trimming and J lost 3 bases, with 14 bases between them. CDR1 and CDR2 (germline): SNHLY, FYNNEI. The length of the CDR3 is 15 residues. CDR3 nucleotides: TGTGCCAGCAGGGAGAAGGATCTGGACACCGGGGAGCTGTTTTTT. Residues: CASREKDLDTGELFF.

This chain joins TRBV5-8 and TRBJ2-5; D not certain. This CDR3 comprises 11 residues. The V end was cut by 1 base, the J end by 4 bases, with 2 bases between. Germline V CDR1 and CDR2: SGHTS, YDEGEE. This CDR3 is CASSLIETQYF. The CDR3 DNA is TGTGCCAGCAGCTTGATAGAGACCCAGTACTTC.

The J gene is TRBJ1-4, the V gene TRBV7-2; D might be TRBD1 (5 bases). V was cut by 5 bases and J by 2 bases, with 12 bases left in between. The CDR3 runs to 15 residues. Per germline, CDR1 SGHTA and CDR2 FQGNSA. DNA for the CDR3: TGTGCCAGCAGCCCAATTGGGGGGACTAATGAAAAACTGTTTTTT. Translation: CASSPIGGTNEKLFF.

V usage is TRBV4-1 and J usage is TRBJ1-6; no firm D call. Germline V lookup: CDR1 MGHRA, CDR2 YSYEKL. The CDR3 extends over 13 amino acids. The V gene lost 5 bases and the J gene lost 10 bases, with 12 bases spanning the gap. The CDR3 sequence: CASSSGPDSPLHF. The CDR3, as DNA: TGCGCCAGCAGCAGCGGTCCAGACTCACCCCTCCACTTT.

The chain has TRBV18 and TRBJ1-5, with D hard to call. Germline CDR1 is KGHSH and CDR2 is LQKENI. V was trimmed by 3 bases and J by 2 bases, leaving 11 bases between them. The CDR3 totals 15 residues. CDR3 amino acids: CASSPTSGGNQPQHF. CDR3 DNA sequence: TGTGCCAGCTCACCTACTTCGGGTGGCAATCAGCCCCAGCATTTT.

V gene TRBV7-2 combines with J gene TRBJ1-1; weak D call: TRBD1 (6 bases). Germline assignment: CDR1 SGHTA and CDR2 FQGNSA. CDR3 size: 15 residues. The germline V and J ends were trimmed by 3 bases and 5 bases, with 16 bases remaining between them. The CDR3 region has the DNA TGTGCCAGCAGCTTTGTTTTTGGAGGGGGAACTGAAGCTTTCTTT. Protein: CASSFVFGGGTEAFF.

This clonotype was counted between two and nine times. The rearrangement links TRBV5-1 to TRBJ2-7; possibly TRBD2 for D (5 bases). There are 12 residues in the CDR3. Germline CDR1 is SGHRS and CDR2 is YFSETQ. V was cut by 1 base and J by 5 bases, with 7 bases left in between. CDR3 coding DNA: TGCGCCAGCAGCTTGTCGGGGAACGAGCAGTACTTC. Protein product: CASSLSGNEQYF.

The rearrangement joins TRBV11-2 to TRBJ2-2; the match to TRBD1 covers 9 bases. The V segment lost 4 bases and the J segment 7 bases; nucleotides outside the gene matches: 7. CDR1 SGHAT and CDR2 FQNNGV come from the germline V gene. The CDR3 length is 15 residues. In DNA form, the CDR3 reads TGTGCCAGCAGCTCAATACAGGGGGCAGACGGGGAGCTGTTTTTT. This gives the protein CASSSIQGADGELFF.